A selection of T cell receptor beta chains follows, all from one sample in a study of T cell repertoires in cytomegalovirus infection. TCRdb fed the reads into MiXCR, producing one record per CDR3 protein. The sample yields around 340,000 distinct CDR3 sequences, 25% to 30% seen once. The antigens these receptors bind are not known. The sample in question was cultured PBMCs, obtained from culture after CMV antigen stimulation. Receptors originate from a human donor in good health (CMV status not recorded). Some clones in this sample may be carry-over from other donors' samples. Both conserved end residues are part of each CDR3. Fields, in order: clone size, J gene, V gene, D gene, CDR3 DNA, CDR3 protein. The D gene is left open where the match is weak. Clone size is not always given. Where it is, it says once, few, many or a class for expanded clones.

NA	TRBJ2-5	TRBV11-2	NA	TGTGCCAGCAGCTTAGTAGTCAGTGAGGGAGAGACCCAGTACTTC	CASSLVVSEGETQYF
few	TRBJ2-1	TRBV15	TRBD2	TGTGCCACCAGCAGAGATAGCGGGAGCACAGGGGCCTACAATGAGCAGTTCTTC	CATSRDSGSTGAYNEQFF
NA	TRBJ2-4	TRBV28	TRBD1	TGTGCCAGCAGCCAACCGGGACAGGGGATAGACATTCAGTACTTC	CASSQPGQGIDIQYF
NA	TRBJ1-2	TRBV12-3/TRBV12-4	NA	TGTGCCAGCAGTTTCGGCGGGAGTAACTATGGCTACACCTTC	CASSFGGSNYGYTF
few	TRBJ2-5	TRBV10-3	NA	TGTGCCATCAGTGACGGGACGGGAGAGACCCAGTACTTC	CAISDGTGETQYF
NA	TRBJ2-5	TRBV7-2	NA	TGTGCCAGCAGCTTCATTGGAAGCGAGACCCAGTACTTC	CASSFIGSETQYF
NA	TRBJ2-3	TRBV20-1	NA	TGCAGTGCTACCTATCGTGGGGCTCTGGGGAAAGATACGCAGTATTTT	CSATYRGALGKDTQYF
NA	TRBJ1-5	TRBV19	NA	TGTGCCAGTAGACTTGACGATTATAGCAATCAGCCCCAGCATTTT	CASRLDDYSNQPQHF
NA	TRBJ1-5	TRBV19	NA	TGTGCCAGTAGTATAAAGAGGGGGAATCAGCCCCAGCATTTT	CASSIKRGNQPQHF
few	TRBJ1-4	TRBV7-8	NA	TGTGCCAGCAGCCCACTAGGCGGAGGTGAAAAACTGTTTTTT	CASSPLGGGEKLFF
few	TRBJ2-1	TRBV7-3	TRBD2	TGTGCCAGCAGCTTAATGACTAGCGGGGGGAGCAATGAGCAGTTCTTC	CASSLMTSGGSNEQFF
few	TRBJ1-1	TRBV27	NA	TGTGCCAGCGGATCCACCAGGGGTCGGAACACTGAAGCTTTCTTT	CASGSTRGRNTEAFF
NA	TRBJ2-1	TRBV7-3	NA	TGTGCCAGCAGCTTCGGACGGGATCAGCAGTTCTTC	CASSFGRDQQFF
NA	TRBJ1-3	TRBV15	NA	TGTGCCACCAGCAGAGATCCTGGAAACACCATATATTTT	CATSRDPGNTIYF
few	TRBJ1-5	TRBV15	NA	TGTGCCACCAGTCTGGGGTATAGCAATCAGCCCCAGCATTTT	CATSLGYSNQPQHF
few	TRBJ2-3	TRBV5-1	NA	TGCGCCAGCAGCTTGGTCGCGGATAGCACAGATACGCAGTATTTT	CASSLVADSTDTQYF
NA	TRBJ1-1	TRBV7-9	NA	TGTGCCAGCAGCCAGAGGGTGAACACTGAAGCTTTCTTT	CASSQRVNTEAFF
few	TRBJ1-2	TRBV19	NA	TGTGCCAGTAGTCCGGACGCCGTTAGTGGCTACACCTTC	CASSPDAVSGYTF
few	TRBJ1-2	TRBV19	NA	TGTGCCAGTACTACTACAGGGCTCTATGGCTACACCTTC	CASTTTGLYGYTF
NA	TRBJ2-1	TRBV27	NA	TGTGCCAGCAGTTTATCGCAAAGGGTCTCCTACAATGAGCAGTTCTTC	CASSLSQRVSYNEQFF
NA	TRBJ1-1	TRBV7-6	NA	TGTGCCAGCAGCCCCCCGGGGCCCCTCTTTAACACTGAAGCTTTCTTT	CASSPPGPLFNTEAFF
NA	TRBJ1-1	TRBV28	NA	TGTGCCAGCAGTTTACGCAGTGGCACTGAAGCTTTCTTT	CASSLRSGTEAFF
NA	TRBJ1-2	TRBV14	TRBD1	TGTGCCAGCAGCTACCCGGGACAGGGCAATTATGGCTACACCTTC	CASSYPGQGNYGYTF
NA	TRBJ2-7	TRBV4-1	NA	TGTGCCAGCAGCCAAGACGGCATACGTCCGTACTTC	CASSQDGIRPYF
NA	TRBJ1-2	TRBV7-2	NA	TGTGCCAGCAGCTTAGGAGGGCGGGGCGCTGGCTACACCTTC	CASSLGGRGAGYTF
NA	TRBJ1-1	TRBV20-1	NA	TGCAGTGCTAGTTCGGGGTTTGTTGATGAAGCTTTCTTT	CSASSGFVDEAFF
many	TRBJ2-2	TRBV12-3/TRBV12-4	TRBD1	TGTGCCAGCAGTTTAACCGGGACAGTGAACACCGGGGAGCTGTTTTTT	CASSLTGTVNTGELFF
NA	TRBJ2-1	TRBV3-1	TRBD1	TGTGCCAGCAGCCAACTCTTAGGACAGGGGGCCTCCTACAATGAGCAGTTCTTC	CASSQLLGQGASYNEQFF
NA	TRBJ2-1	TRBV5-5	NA	TGTGCCAGCAGCCGAGACTACAGGGAAGGATCCCTAATGGAGCAGTTCTTC	CASSRDYREGSLMEQFF
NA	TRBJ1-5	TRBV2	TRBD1	TGTGCCAGCTCCCGGGACAGAACCCAGCCCCAGCATTTT	CASSRDRTQPQHF
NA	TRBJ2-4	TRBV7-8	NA	TGTGCCAGCAGCTTAGGCAGGCTAGCCAAAAACATTCAGTACTTC	CASSLGRLAKNIQYF
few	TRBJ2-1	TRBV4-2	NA	TGTGCCAGCAGCCAAGAATACAAGGACGTCAATGAGCAGTTCTTC	CASSQEYKDVNEQFF
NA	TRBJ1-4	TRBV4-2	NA	TGTGCCAGCAGCCAAGGGGCGAGGGAAGGGGATTATGAAAAACTGTTTTTT	CASSQGAREGDYEKLFF
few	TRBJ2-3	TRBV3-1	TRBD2	TGTGCCAGCAGCCAATCCAGCGGGGGGCCCACAGATACGCAGTATTTT	CASSQSSGGPTDTQYF
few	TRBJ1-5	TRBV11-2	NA	TGTGCCAGCAGCTTAACAGACGGAGGCAATCAGCCCCAGCATTTT	CASSLTDGGNQPQHF
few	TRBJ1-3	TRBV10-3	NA	TGTGCCATCAGGATGGATCGTCCTGGAAACACCATATATTTT	CAIRMDRPGNTIYF
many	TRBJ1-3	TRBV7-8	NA	TGTGCCAGCAGCTTCGGGGGCCGCTCTGGAAACACCATATATTTT	CASSFGGRSGNTIYF
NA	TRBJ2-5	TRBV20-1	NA	TGCAGTGCTAGCCCAGGCCAAGAGACCCAGTACTTC	CSASPGQETQYF
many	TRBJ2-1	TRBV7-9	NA	TGTGCCAGCAGCCAGGGTGGGTCCTACAATGAGCAGTTCTTC	CASSQGGSYNEQFF
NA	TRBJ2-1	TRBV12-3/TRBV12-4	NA	TGTGCCAGCAGTCCGCCTGCTGTCTGGGATGAGCAGTTCTTC	CASSPPAVWDEQFF
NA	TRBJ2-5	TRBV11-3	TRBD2	TGTGCCAGCAGCTCCCCGGGGGGGACCCAGTACTTC	CASSSPGGTQYF
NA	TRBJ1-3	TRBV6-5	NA	TGTGCCAGCAGGCCAGGACCTCAGTCGAACACCATATATTTT	CASRPGPQSNTIYF
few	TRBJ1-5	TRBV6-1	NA	TGTGCCAGCAGTGAACAGGGGATTAGCAATCAGCCCCAGCATTTT	CASSEQGISNQPQHF
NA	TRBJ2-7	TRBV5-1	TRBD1	TGCGCCAGCAGCTTACGGACAGGGGGCCGTTACGAGCAGTACTTC	CASSLRTGGRYEQYF
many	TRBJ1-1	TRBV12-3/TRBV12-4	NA	TGTGCCAGCAGTTTAGGGGGCTTAGGGGGGGGCACTGAAGCTTTCTTT	CASSLGGLGGGTEAFF
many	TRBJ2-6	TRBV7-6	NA	TGTGCCAGCACCGACCCGCTCGGGGGTGCTGGGGCCAACGTCCTGACTTTC	CASTDPLGGAGANVLTF
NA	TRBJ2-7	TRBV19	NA	TGTGCCAGTAGTCCCCAAGGGGTCATCTACGAGCAGTACTTC	CASSPQGVIYEQYF
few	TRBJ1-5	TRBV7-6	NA	TGTGCCAGCAGCGCTGGGGGCTCAGGCAATCAGCCCCAGCATTTT	CASSAGGSGNQPQHF
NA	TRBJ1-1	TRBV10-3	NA	TGTGCCATCAGTCAGACAGTGAACACTGAAGCTTTCTTT	CAISQTVNTEAFF
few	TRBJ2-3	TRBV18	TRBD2	TGTGCCAGCTCACCTAGAGTAGCGGGGGCTAGCACAGATACGCAGTATTTT	CASSPRVAGASTDTQYF
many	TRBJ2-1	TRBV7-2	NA	TGTGCCAGCAGCTTTGATTCCCGAAGGGTGTTCTTC	CASSFDSRRVFF
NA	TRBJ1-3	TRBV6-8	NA	TGTGCCAGCAGTTACATGGTCCCAGGCGGAAGGGACACCATATATTTT	CASSYMVPGGRDTIYF
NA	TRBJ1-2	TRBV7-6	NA	TGTGCCAGCAGCTTAGATACAGGGAAAGGCTACACCTTC	CASSLDTGKGYTF
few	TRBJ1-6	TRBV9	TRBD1	TGTGCCAGCAGCGTAGCTGACAGGGGTCCAGTGCCCCTCCACTTT	CASSVADRGPVPLHF
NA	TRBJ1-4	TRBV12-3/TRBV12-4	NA	TGTGCCAGCCAGACCGGGACATATGAAAAACTGTTTTTT	CASQTGTYEKLFF
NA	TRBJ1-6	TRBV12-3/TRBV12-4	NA	TGTGCCAGCAGCGAAATGCCCCACGGCAGGAGCTCCTATAATTCACCCCTCCACTTT	CASSEMPHGRSSYNSPLHF
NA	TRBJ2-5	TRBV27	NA	TGTGCCAGCAGTTACCTAGGAGGGGAGACCCAGTACTTC	CASSYLGGETQYF